This T cell receptor beta chain was recorded in a study of shared clonotypes between healthy human individuals. TCRdb's copy holds only in-frame clones and misses some; the assay was immunoSEQ multiplex PCR. Among about 1 million clones listed, 65% to 80% were seen once. The V end lost 6 bases, the J end lost 0 bases, and 9 bases lay between the germline ends. The CDR3 is 14 amino acids. The germline V gene encodes CDR1 SNHLY and CDR2 FYNNEI. The sample was memory CD4+ T cells sorted from blood. Subset meaning: CD45RA-negative fraction. The sequence was collected from a young man in good health. The V gene is TRBV2, the J gene TRBJ2-4; perhaps TRBD2 as D (6 bases). The CDR3 sequence is CASRLLAAKNIQYF. CDR3 nucleotide sequence: TGTGCCAGCAGACTACTAGCAGCCAAAAACATTCAGTACTTC.